A single sample is the source of the 11 T cell receptor beta chains below, sequenced in a study of cytotoxic CD8 clonotypes in ibrutinib-treated CLL. Clones were read by immunoSEQ multiplex PCR, and TCRdb kept only the in-frame ones, dropping some. Of over 100,000 clones detected, approximately 85% appear once; the ten largest clones hold roughly 1.9%. The sample was PBMCs, taken after 24 months of ibrutinib treatment. All receptors derive from a human donor with chronic lymphocytic leukemia.

This sequence joins TRBV7-9 and TRBJ2-7; the D is unclear. Germline V CDR1 and CDR2: SEHNR, FQNEAQ (reference sequence). The length of the CDR3 is 12 residues. Trimming removed 3 bases from V and 4 bases from J, with 7 bases in between. The CDR3 reads CASSFAVYEQYF. CDR3 coding DNA: TGTGCCAGCAGCTTCGCGGTATACGAGCAGTACTTC. The whole variable domain, remainder taken from reference TRBV7-9 and TRBJ2-7, is DTGVSQNPRHKITKRGQNVTFRCDPISEHNRLYWYRQTLGQGPEFLTYFQNEAQLEKSRLLSDRFSAERPKGSFSTLEIQRTEQGDSAMYLCASSFAVYEQYFGPGTRLTVT.

This clone appeared a single time. The chain links TRBV30 to TRBJ1-1; D is unresolved. CDR1 is GTSNPN and CDR2 is SVGIG in the germline V gene (reference sequence). This CDR3 is 14 amino acids long. V was clipped by 5 bases and J by 2 bases, with 15 bases between them. The CDR3 loop is CAWFRRTENTEAFF. The DNA of the CDR3 is TGTGCCTGGTTCCGACGGACGGAAAACACTGAAGCTTTCTTT. The variable domain in full, completed from reference TRBV30 and TRBJ1-1, reads SQTIHQWPATLVQPVGSPLSLECTVEGTSNPNLYWYRQAAGRGLQLLFYSVGIGQISSEVPQNLSASRPQDRQFILSSKKLLLSDSGFYLCAWFRRTENTEAFFGQGTRLTVV.

This chain joins TRBV6-8 and TRBJ2-5; D is undetermined. V lost 6 bases and J 4 bases, leaving 6 bases between the germline ends. The V gene's germline CDR1 is MNHGY and CDR2 SAAAGT. The CDR3 is made up of 11 amino acids. CDR3 protein: CASRGSETQYF. In DNA form, the CDR3 reads TGTGCCAGCAGAGGGTCAGAGACCCAGTACTTC.

The chain recombines TRBV20-1 with TRBJ2-7, with a possible D match to TRBD1 (6 bases). This CDR3 has 11 amino acids. The V gene lost 5 bases and the J gene lost 8 bases, with 13 bases spanning the gap. From germline, CDR1 is DFQATT and CDR2 SNEGSKA (reference sequence). The CDR3 here is CSALNREKQYF. The DNA of the CDR3 is TGCAGTGCTTTAAACAGGGAAAAGCAGTACTTC.

The CDR3: CASSSNNEQFF. DNA of the CDR3: TGTGCCAGCAGCTCAAACAATGAGCAGTTCTTC. The chain recombines TRBV5-6 with TRBJ2-1; D is unclear. Germline loops: CDR1 SGHDT, CDR2 YYEEEE. V dropped 3 bases and J dropped 5 bases, with 3 bases sitting between them. CDR3 size: 11 residues.

CDR3 loop: CASSFNSGKKQYF. CDR3 DNA sequence: TGTGCCAGCAGTTTTAATAGCGGGAAAAAGCAGTACTTC. V and J are TRBV28 and TRBJ2-7; 8 nucleotides line up with TRBD2. The CDR3 has 13 residues. The J segment lost 8 bases and the V segment lost 3 bases, leaving 6 bases of the junction unmatched. Germline CDR1 is MDHEN and CDR2 is SYDVKM.

This chain connects TRBV7-9 to TRBJ2-7, with 14 bases lining up with TRBD2. CDR1 is SEHNR and CDR2 is FQNEAQ in the germline V gene (reference sequence). This CDR3 is built from 15 residues. Trimming cost V 5 bases and J 4 bases; bases outside gene matches: 4. The CDR3 DNA is TGTGCCAGCAGCCATGGGACTAGCGGGGGTTACGAGCAGTACTTC. Amino acids: CASSHGTSGGYEQYF.

This rearrangement joins TRBV14 to TRBJ1-1; 10 bases align to TRBD1. CDR1 and CDR2 from the germline V gene are SGHDN and FVKESK. The ends lost 2 bases at V and 8 bases at J; junction bases unmatched: 2. The CDR3 is 13 amino acids. CDR3 sequence (DNA): TGTGCCAGCAGCCAACCGGGACAGGGGGAAGCTTTCTTT. Translated: CASSQPGQGEAFF.

The rearrangement joins TRBV25-1 to TRBJ2-5, with a tentative D call TRBD2 (5 bases). The CDR3 sequence is 15 residues long. Germline CDR1 MGHDK, CDR2 SYGVNS. Trimming removed 2 bases from V and 1 base from J, with 11 bases in between. CDR3 coding DNA: TGTGCCAGCAGTGAAGGGGAGCGGTTCCAAGAGACCCAGTACTTC. Protein: CASSEGERFQETQYF.

The gene calls are TRBV9 and TRBJ2-2; tentative D call: TRBD1 (6 bases). Germline-derived CDR1 and CDR2 are SGDLS and YYNGEE. This CDR3 is built from 15 residues. Trimming removed 1 base from V and 0 bases from J, with 7 bases in between. Written as DNA, the CDR3 is TGTGCCAGCAGCGTAAGGGGGACGAACACCGGGGAGCTGTTTTTT. As protein: CASSVRGTNTGELFF.

This chain links TRBV5-5 with TRBJ2-7; 7 positions agree with TRBD1. The V and J ends lost 3 bases and 0 bases, in that order; junction bases with no gene match: 9. Germline assignment: CDR1 SGHKS and CDR2 YYEKEE (reference sequence). The CDR3 covers 16 residues. The CDR3 protein is CASSYRTGSDSYEQYF. Written as DNA, the CDR3 is TGTGCCAGCAGCTATAGGACAGGCTCAGACTCCTACGAGCAGTACTTC.